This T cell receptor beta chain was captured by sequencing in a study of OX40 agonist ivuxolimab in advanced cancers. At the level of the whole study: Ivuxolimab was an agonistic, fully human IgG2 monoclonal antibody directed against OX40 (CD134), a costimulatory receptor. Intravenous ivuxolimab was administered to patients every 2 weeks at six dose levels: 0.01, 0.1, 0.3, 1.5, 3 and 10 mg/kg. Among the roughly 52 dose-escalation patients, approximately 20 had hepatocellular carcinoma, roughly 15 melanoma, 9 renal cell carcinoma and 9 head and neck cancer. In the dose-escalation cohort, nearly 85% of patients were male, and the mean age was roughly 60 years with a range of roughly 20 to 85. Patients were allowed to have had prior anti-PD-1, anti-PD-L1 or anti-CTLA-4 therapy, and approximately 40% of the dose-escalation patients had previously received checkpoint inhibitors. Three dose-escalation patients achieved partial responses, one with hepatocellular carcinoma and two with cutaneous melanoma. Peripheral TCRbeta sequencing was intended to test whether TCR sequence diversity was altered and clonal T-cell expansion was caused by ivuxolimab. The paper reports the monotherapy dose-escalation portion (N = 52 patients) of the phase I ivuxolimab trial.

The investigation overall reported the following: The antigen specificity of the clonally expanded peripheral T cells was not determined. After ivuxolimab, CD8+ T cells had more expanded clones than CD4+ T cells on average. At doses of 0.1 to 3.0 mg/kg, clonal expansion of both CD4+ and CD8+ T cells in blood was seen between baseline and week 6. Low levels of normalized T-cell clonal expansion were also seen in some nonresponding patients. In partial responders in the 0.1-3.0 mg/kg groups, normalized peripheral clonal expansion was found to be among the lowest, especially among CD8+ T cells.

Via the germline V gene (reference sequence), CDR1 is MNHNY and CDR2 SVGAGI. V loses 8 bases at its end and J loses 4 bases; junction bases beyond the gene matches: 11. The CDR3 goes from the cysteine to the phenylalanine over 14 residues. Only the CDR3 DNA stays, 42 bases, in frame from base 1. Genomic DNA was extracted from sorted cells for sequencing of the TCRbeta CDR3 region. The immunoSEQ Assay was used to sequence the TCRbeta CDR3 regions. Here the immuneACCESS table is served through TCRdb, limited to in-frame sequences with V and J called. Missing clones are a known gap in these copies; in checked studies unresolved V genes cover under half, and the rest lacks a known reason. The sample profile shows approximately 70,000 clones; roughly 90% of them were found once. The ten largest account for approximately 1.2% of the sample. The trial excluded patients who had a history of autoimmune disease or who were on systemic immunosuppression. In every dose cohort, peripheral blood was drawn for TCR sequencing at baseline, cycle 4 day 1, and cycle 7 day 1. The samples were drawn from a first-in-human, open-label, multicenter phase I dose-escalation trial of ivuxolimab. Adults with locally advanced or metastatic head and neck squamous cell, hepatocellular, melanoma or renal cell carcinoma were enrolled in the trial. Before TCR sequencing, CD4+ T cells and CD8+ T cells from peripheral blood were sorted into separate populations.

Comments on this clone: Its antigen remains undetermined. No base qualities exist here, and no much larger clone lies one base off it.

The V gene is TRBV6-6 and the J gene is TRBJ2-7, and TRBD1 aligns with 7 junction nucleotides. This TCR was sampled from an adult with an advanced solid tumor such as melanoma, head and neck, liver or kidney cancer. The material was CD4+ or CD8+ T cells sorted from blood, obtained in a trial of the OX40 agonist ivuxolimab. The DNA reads TGTGCCAGCCACTCAGGGGACAGCTATTACGAGCAGTACTTC. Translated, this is CASHSGDSYYEQYF.